The clone carrying this T cell receptor (beta chain) showed up just once. What it recognizes is unknown. The data belong to a study of cytomegalovirus exposure and HLA in healthy donors. Regarding the study as a whole: Earlier analysis found most TCR beta V segments productive about 87% or about 30% of the time. Sequencing likely generated an artifact that appeared as a cluster of highly shared sequence variants. There were some V segments, including TRBV6-2 and TRBV6-3, excluded as indistinguishable.

The CDR3 runs 13 residues. Germline lookup yields CDR1 SEHNR and CDR2 FQNEAQ (reference sequence). Between the trimmed V and J ends, which lost 1 base and 6 bases, there was a span of 6 bases. The study ran its PCR with 60 Vbeta and 13 Jbeta primers. Method: immunoSEQ multiplex PCR; TCRdb's copy keeps in-frame clones and lacks some. The sample holds about 170,000 clones, approximately 80% seen once. This clonotype was obtained from a woman aged 18-29 years in good health and CMV-seronegative. The sequencing input was PBMCs. The rearrangement uses TRBV7-9 and TRBJ2-2, with D possibly TRBD1 on 5 matching bases. CDR3 protein: CASSLVGAGELFF. In nucleotides, the CDR3 is TGTGCCAGCAGCTTAGTAGGGGCCGGGGAGCTGTTTTTT.